The 13 T cell receptor beta chains given below trace back to one sample, sequenced in a study of CD8 T cells in Susac syndrome (dated by TCRdb to the late 2010s). Library generation was performed with the immunoSEQ multiplex PCR assay. RNA was extracted with the RNeasy kit and roughly 0.5 to 1 ug was reverse transcribed using random hexamers. TCRdb reran the public reads through fastp at Q25 and MiXCR, keeping productive beta chains. Records with the same CDR3 protein are collapsed into one entry carrying the most frequent genes and DNA. The sample table contains 150,000 to 200,000 distinct CDR3 sequences; only one count was recorded for 80% to 95% of them. Of the sample, more than 0.11% falls within the top ten clones. Material for sequencing was CD4+ T cells from PBMCs. The receptors originated from a human donor in good health.

The chain employs TRBV16 and TRBJ2-7, with 9 bases identical to TRBD1. In germline, CDR1 is KGHSY, CDR2 FQNENV. V was clipped by 4 bases and J by 1 base; unmatched bases: 14. The CDR3 is made up of 18 amino acids. CDR3 DNA sequence: TGTGCCAGCAGCCCCGGGACAGGGATAAGTCGAGGTTCCTACGAGCAGTACTTC. Protein: CASSPGTGISRGSYEQYF.

This clonotype turned up a few times. V and J are TRBV30 and TRBJ2-3; no firm D call. The germline CDR1 and CDR2 sequences are GTSNPN and SVGIG (reference sequence). The CDR3 consists of 13 residues. Trimming removed 1 base at V and 0 bases at J, with 5 bases between. CDR3 amino acids: CAWSGSSTDTQYF. The DNA of the CDR3 is TGTGCCTGGAGTGGCAGTAGCACAGATACGCAGTATTTT.

The chain has TRBV5-4 and TRBJ2-7; no clear D. V gave up 4 bases and J gave up 2 bases, with 10 bases separating them. The germline CDR1 and CDR2 sequences are SGHNT and YYREEE (reference sequence). The CDR3 contains 13 residues. DNA of the CDR3: TGTGCCAGCAGCGCTACCACCCCCTACGAGCAGTACTTC. It is translated as CASSATTPYEQYF.

V is TRBV6-2 or TRBV6-3 and J is TRBJ2-5; 8 bases are a match to TRBD2. CDR3 length equals 15 residues. V trimming: 7 bases; J trimming: 4 bases; junction bases outside the gene matches: 11. CDR1 is MNHEY and CDR2 is SVGEGT in the germline V gene. The CDR3 loop reads CASTRLAGLGETQYF. As DNA, the CDR3 is TGTGCCAGCACCCGCCTAGCGGGCTTGGGAGAGACCCAGTACTTC.

This chain uses TRBV29-1 with TRBJ2-5; possible D gene TRBD2, 5 bases. In germline, CDR1 is SQVTM, CDR2 ANQGSEA. This CDR3 contains 16 residues. Trimming cost V 2 bases and J 4 bases, with 20 bases left between them. CDR3 amino acids: CSVEWWVRRSSETQYF. The CDR3 coding sequence is TGCAGCGTTGAATGGTGGGTCAGGAGGTCCTCAGAGACCCAGTACTTC.

The chain recombines TRBV2 with TRBJ1-6; D gene uncertain. The CDR3 contains 13 residues. The germline gives CDR1 SNHLY, CDR2 FYNNEI. Trimming took off 7 bases at V and 8 bases at J, with 12 bases between the two ends. CDR3 loop: CASNGVMDSPLHF. The CDR3 DNA reads as TGTGCCAGCAATGGGGTAATGGATTCACCCCTCCACTTT.

The chain employs TRBV2 and TRBJ1-5, with 10 bases aligning to TRBD1. The length of the CDR3 is 14 residues. V lost 4 bases to trimming and J lost 6 bases; unmatched junction nucleotides: 3. CDR1 is SNHLY, CDR2 FYNNEI, per germline. For the CDR3, the DNA is TGTGCCAGCAGTGGACAGGGGGCTGGTCAGCCCCAGCATTTT. Amino acids: CASSGQGAGQPQHF.

A single count supports this clonotype. The chain recombines TRBV2 with TRBJ1-5; perhaps TRBD1 as D (5 bases). The germline V gene encodes CDR1 SNHLY and CDR2 FYNNEI. This CDR3 has 13 amino acids. Trimming removed 8 bases from V and 3 bases from J, with 11 bases in between. The CDR3: CASGTEINQPQHF. The CDR3 region has the DNA TGTGCCAGCGGGACGGAAATCAATCAGCCCCAGCATTTT.

In DNA, the CDR3 is TGTGCCAGCAGTTACTTCCAAGACGACACTGAAGCTTTCTTT. It is translated as CASSYFQDDTEAFF. The rearrangement links TRBV6-5 to TRBJ1-1; no reliable D call. The germline gives CDR1 MNHEY, CDR2 SVGAGI. The CDR3 spans 14 residues. The ends were cut back, 1 base at V and 3 bases at J, with 9 bases in the middle.

This clonotype was seen only once. V and J are TRBV7-2 and TRBJ2-3, with a possible D match to TRBD2 (5 bases). The length of the CDR3 is 15 residues. The germline V and J ends were trimmed by 5 bases and 8 bases, with 20 bases remaining between them. Germline V gene data show CDR1 as SGHTA and CDR2 as FQGNSA. The CDR3 loop reads CASSPQAAGKLTQYF. The CDR3 DNA is TGTGCCAGCAGCCCCCAAGCGGCTGGGAAACTTACGCAGTATTTT.

The rearrangement uses TRBV10-2 and TRBJ2-5; unclear D gene. Trimming stripped 2 bases from V and 7 bases from J, with 5 bases between. Germline V lookup: CDR1 WSHSY, CDR2 SAAADI. This CDR3 comprises 11 residues. For the CDR3, the DNA is TGCGCCAGCAGTGAGACTGGGACCCAGTACTTC. Its protein is CASSETGTQYF.

The chain has TRBV7-2 and TRBJ2-6, with TRBD1 matching over 9 bases. V lost 8 bases to trimming and J lost 0 bases; unmatched junction nucleotides: 8. The CDR3 length is 17 residues. Germline lookup yields CDR1 SGHTA and CDR2 FQGNSA. The DNA of the CDR3 is TGTGCCAGCGGGAGGGACAGGGAGAACTCTGGGGCCAACGTCCTGACTTTC. Its protein is CASGRDRENSGANVLTF.

J is TRBJ2-5 and V is TRBV7-8; D not certain. Germline V gives CDR1 SGHVS, CDR2 FQNEAQ. The ends were cut back, 7 bases at V and 7 bases at J, with 16 bases in the middle. This CDR3 spans 13 amino acids. CDR3 protein: CASTTRPSSTQYF. The CDR3 region has the DNA TGTGCCAGCACCACAAGGCCCTCGTCGACCCAGTACTTC.